This T cell receptor (beta chain) was found in a study of OX40 agonist ivuxolimab in advanced cancers. For the study in its entirety: Ivuxolimab was a fully human IgG2 agonistic monoclonal antibody targeting the costimulatory receptor OX40 (CD134). Intravenous ivuxolimab was administered to patients every 2 weeks at six dose levels: 0.01, 0.1, 0.3, 1.5, 3 and 10 mg/kg. Of the roughly 52 patients in dose escalation, 19 had hepatocellular carcinoma, some 15 had melanoma, 9 had renal cell carcinoma and 9 had head and neck cancer. The dose-escalation cohort was roughly 80% male with a mean age of approximately 60 years, ranging from roughly 20 to 80. Prior anti-PD-1, anti-PD-L1 or anti-CTLA-4 therapy was permitted, and checkpoint inhibitors had been received by about 36% of dose-escalation patients. Partial responses occurred in three dose-escalation patients: two with cutaneous melanoma and one with hepatocellular carcinoma. Peripheral TCRbeta sequencing was intended to test whether TCR sequence diversity was altered and clonal T-cell expansion was caused by ivuxolimab. The paper describes the monotherapy dose-escalation part (N of about 52 patients) of the phase I trial of ivuxolimab.

As to this clone: It has no known antigen specificity. No clone much larger than this one lies a single base away; base qualities are absent.

The trial excluded patients who had a history of autoimmune disease or were on systemic immunosuppression. Peripheral blood for TCR sequencing was collected from all dose cohorts at baseline, on cycle 4 day 1, and on cycle 7 day 1. Samples came from an open-label, multicenter, first-in-human phase I dose-escalation trial of ivuxolimab. Adults with locally advanced or metastatic melanoma, renal cell, hepatocellular, or head and neck squamous cell carcinoma were enrolled in the trial. Before TCR sequencing, CD4+ T cells and CD8+ T cells were sorted from peripheral blood as separate populations. From V the trimming removes 4 bases and from J it removes 4 bases, while the gene matches leave 9 bases of the junction unaccounted for. The germline V gene sets CDR1 to SGHRS and CDR2 to YFSETQ. The CDR3 runs 16 residues from the cysteine to the phenylalanine. The CDR3 DNA has 48 bases and is translated from base 1.

The paper as a whole reports these results and caveats: In the 0.1-3.0 mg/kg groups, partial responders had among the lowest normalized peripheral clonal expansion, particularly in CD8+ T cells. At doses of 0.1 to 3.0 mg/kg, clonal expansion of both CD4+ and CD8+ blood T cells was observed from baseline to week 6. On average, CD8+ T cells showed more expanded clones than CD4+ T cells after ivuxolimab. Low levels of normalized T-cell clonal expansion were also seen in some nonresponding patients. Which antigens the clonally expanded peripheral T cells were specific for was not determined.

To sequence the TCRbeta CDR3 region, genomic DNA was isolated from the sorted cells. The immunoSEQ Assay was used to sequence the TCRbeta CDR3 regions. What TCRdb holds here is the immuneACCESS table cut down to in-frame rearrangements. Part of the clones is not present; checked against another copy, under half of the missing clones reflect an unresolved V gene, and the others are unexplained. This sample lists roughly 86,000 clones; around nine tenths were detected once. Of the sample, approximately 1.2% falls within the top ten clones. The sequence derives from an adult with an advanced solid tumor such as melanoma, head and neck, liver or kidney cancer. Material: CD4+ or CD8+ T cells sorted from blood, obtained in a trial of the OX40 agonist ivuxolimab. The sequence links TRBV5-1 to TRBJ2-7; 12 bases in the middle match TRBD2. The sequenced DNA is TGCGCCAGCAGCATACAGACTAGCGGGAGTTCGTACGAGCAGTACTTC. Translated, this gives CASSIQTSGSSYEQYF.